This T cell receptor (beta chain) emerged from a study of blood T cell repertoires in COVID-19. Turning to the study itself: From the United States, Italy and Spain came samples of acute and convalescent COVID-19. Nucleic acid was either cDNA or gDNA, and it came from T cells, B-cell-depleted T cells, or PBMCs.

Under the authors' procedure: By means of reference gene primer amplification, nucleated cell counts were estimated. TCRdb keeps only in-frame clones here, not all; method: immunoSEQ multiplex PCR. The V and J calls and clone size were taken over from that table, and D and trimming were inferred from the DNA. Here the sample spans 20,000 to 30,000 clones, around 88% being singletons. The trim removed 3 bases at V and 8 bases at J, leaving 6 bases unmatched. This CDR3 has 14 amino acids. CDR1 is MDHEN and CDR2 is SYDVKM in the germline V gene. The receptor was isolated from an older man with acute or convalescent COVID-19. The chain uses TRBV28 and TRBJ1-3; 8 bases are a match to TRBD1. The source material was peripheral blood. CDR3: CASSLRQGAYTIYF. CDR3 bases: TGTGCCAGCAGTTTGCGGCAGGGGGCCTACACCATATATTTT. The complete variable domain, with remaining parts taken from reference TRBV28 and TRBJ1-3, reads DVKVTQSSRYLVKRTGEKVFLECVQDMDHENMFWYRQDPGLGLRLIYFSYDVKMKEKGDIPEGYSVSREKKERFSLILESASTNQTSMYLCASSLRQGAYTIYFGEGSWLTVV.